This T cell receptor beta chain was observed in a study of blood T cell repertoires in COVID-19 (TCRdb year 2020). Turning to the overall study: Samples from collaborators originated in the United States, Italy and Spain and spanned both the acute and convalescent phases of COVID-19. A de-identified subject ID, COVID-19 status, age in years and sex were almost always included in the sample metadata. The repertoires were made available in a free public database intended to serve as a resource for research on the immune response to SARS-CoV-2. Where available, HLA class I and class II types were obtained from metadata supplied by the sample provider rather than from assay-based typing. The prospective study material was composed of cDNA or gDNA derived from T cells, B-cell-depleted T cells, or PBMCs. Deeply sampled blood TCRbeta repertoires from subjects exposed to, actively infected with, or recovered from COVID-19 were included in the dataset. Samples came from the ongoing ImmuneRACE study (first 160 participants) plus 1,254 subjects from 6 global collaborators.

TCRbeta CDR3 regions were amplified from genomic DNA by means of the immunoSEQ Assay, a bias-controlled multiplex PCR. As for the original processing: Nucleated cell counts per sample were estimated from amplification of reference gene primers within the assay. To quantify the absolute abundance of each unique TCRbeta CDR3 rearrangement, sequence reads were collapsed and filtered. Productive Simpson clonality was computed per sample as the square root of Simpson's diversity index over productive rearrangements. TCRdb limited this immuneACCESS table to in-frame rearrangements with V and J called. A share of clones is missing; checked studies link under half to unresolved V genes, and the rest is unexplained. V and J calls and clone size are those listed in that table; D and trimming were worked out from the DNA. The sample table contains roughly 99,000 clones; only one count was recorded for around four fifths of them. Around 4.5% of the sample is held by the ten biggest clonotypes.

Of note for this clone: Which antigen it targets is not known. Base qualities are missing; no much larger clone stands one base away.

Collaborating institutions collected whole blood in K2EDTA tubes following their own protocols. For TCRbeta analysis, collaborator samples were shipped as frozen whole blood, as isolated PBMCs, or as DNA extracted from either sample type. The CDR3 spans 16 residues, from the cysteine through the phenylalanine. Only the CDR3 region is kept as DNA, spanning 48 bases read in frame from base 1. V is shortened by 4 bases, J by 0 bases, and the region joining them spans 15 bases. Looking up the germline V gene yields CDR1 MNHEY and CDR2 SVGAGI. Overall study results and their limits: How much clinical and demographic metadata was included differed by source and by participant, and the metadata was provided uncurated.

The chain couples TRBV6-5 to TRBJ1-1; the D gene cannot be named for sure. The clonotype was recovered from an older man with acute or convalescent COVID-19. Source material: peripheral blood. The CDR3 region reads CASSSIPRPLNTEAFF. The sequenced DNA: TGTGCCAGCAGTTCCATCCCGAGGCCCTTGAACACTGAAGCTTTCTTT.